Shown below are 22 T cell receptor beta chains from a single sample sequenced in a study of blood T cell repertoires in COVID-19. Only in-frame clones appear in the TCRdb table, and some are missing; sequencing was by immunoSEQ multiplex PCR. In the table there are 140,000 to 150,000 clones, around 82% of which are singletons. The sequenced material came from peripheral blood. The source is a man aged 60-69 years with active or convalescent COVID-19.

The chain recombines TRBV2 with TRBJ2-1; 12 bases match TRBD1. The CDR3 has 17 amino acids. V dropped 6 bases and J dropped 6; count of bases not matched to a gene: 12. The germline V gene encodes CDR1 SNHLY and CDR2 FYNNEI. Written as DNA, the CDR3 is TGTGCCAGCAGGCCAGGAGCCGGGACAGGGGGCCCCAATGAGCAGTTCTTC. Protein product: CASRPGAGTGGPNEQFF.

The chain employs TRBV7-3 and TRBJ2-5; possibly TRBD1 for D (5 bases). V lost 5 bases, J lost 7 bases, and 14 bases lay in between. The CDR3 consists of 13 residues. Germline V gene lookup returns CDR1 SGHTA and CDR2 FQGTGA. CDR3 region: CASSLGHQGTQYF. Here the CDR3 DNA reads TGTGCCAGCAGCCTTGGGCATCAGGGGACCCAGTACTTC.

A word on this clone: This sample also contains other DNA sequences that code for the same CDR3. The genes are TRBV19 and TRBJ2-1; tentative D call: TRBD1 (5 bases). With 5 bases removed from V and 2 bases from J, the gap between germline ends came to 10 bases. This CDR3 has 14 amino acids. Germline assignment: CDR1 LNHDA and CDR2 SQIVND (reference sequence). CDR3 amino acids: CASSRTGPYNEQFF. In nucleotides, the CDR3 is TGTGCCAGTAGTCGTACAGGCCCCTACAATGAGCAGTTCTTC.

This sequence joins TRBV6-2 or TRBV6-3 and TRBJ2-3, with 11 bases identical to TRBD1. Germline assignment: CDR1 MNHEY and CDR2 SVGEGT. Trimming removed 5 bases from V and 12 bases from J; junction bases left unmatched: 1. The CDR3 has 11 residues. This CDR3 is CASSGQGAQYF. The CDR3 bases are TGTGCCAGCAGTGGACAGGGGGCACAGTATTTT.

The J gene is TRBJ1-2, the V gene TRBV23-1; TRBD1 agrees at 12 bases. TRBV23-1 is marked as an open reading frame, function uncertain. This CDR3 comprises 19 residues. V gave up 0 bases and J gave up 5 bases; unmatched junction bases: 13. CDR3 DNA sequence: TGCGCCAGCAGTCAATCACCGGGACAGGGGGCGAGTAATATGTATGGCTACACCTTC. Its protein is CASSQSPGQGASNMYGYTF.

The chain joins TRBV2 to TRBJ1-2; no clear D gene. Germline V gene data show CDR1 as SNHLY and CDR2 as FYNNEI. V lost 6 bases, J lost 4 bases, and 12 bases lay in between. This CDR3 has 13 amino acids. CDR3 bases: TGTGCCAGCAGGGTCGAGGCAGCCTATGGCTACACCTTC. As protein: CASRVEAAYGYTF.

This chain connects TRBV19 to TRBJ1-1, with 8 bases that match TRBD1. Germline loops: CDR1 LNHDA, CDR2 SQIVND (reference sequence). With 3 bases clipped from V and 5 bases from J, the junction kept 5 bases outside the gene matches. CDR3 length: 14 amino acids. For the CDR3, the DNA is TGTGCCAGTAGTATCCTCGACAGGGGAACTGAAGCTTTCTTT. Amino acid sequence: CASSILDRGTEAFF.

The chain is built from TRBV7-2 and TRBJ1-2, with D possibly matching TRBD1 (5 bases). This CDR3 comprises 15 residues. The germline V gene encodes CDR1 SGHTA and CDR2 FQGNSA. The V gene lost 5 bases and the J gene lost 3 bases, with 16 bases spanning the gap. In nucleotides, the CDR3 is TGTGCCAGCAGCCAAGGCCAGGGTGCGTACTATGGCTACACCTTC. Translated: CASSQGQGAYYGYTF.

This rearrangement joins TRBV28 to TRBJ2-1; TRBD2 matches at 8 bases. CDR1 and CDR2 from the germline V gene are MDHEN and SYDVKM. Unmatched junction bases numbered 10, after V lost 6 bases and J lost 0 bases. CDR3 length: 17 residues. The CDR3 bases are TGTGCCAGCAGCTCCTGGTGGAGCGGGAGCTCCTACAATGAGCAGTTCTTC. Translation: CASSSWWSGSSYNEQFF.

In DNA, the CDR3 is TGTGCCAGCAGTTTTCCACGGGGGGGCACTGAAGCTTTCTTT. Its translation is CASSFPRGGTEAFF. The chain has TRBV6-6 and TRBJ1-1; TRBD1 is a possible D gene (5 bases). The CDR3 sequence is 14 residues long. V was cut by 4 bases and J by 4 bases, with 13 bases left in between. Germline CDR1 and CDR2: MNHNY and SVGAGI (reference sequence).

CDR3 coding DNA: TGTGCCAGTAGCCCTCGAGGGGGCGCCTACAATGAGCAGTTCTTC. It translates to CASSPRGGAYNEQFF. The chain is built from TRBV19 and TRBJ2-1; 7 positions agree with TRBD1. Trimming took 6 bases from V and 2 from J; bases not matched to a gene: 7. The CDR3 spans 15 residues. Looked up from germline, CDR1 is LNHDA and CDR2 is SQIVND (reference sequence). The entire variable domain, with the rest obtained from reference TRBV19 and TRBJ2-1, is as follows: DGGITQSPKYLFRKEGQNVTLSCEQNLNHDAMYWYRQDPGQGLRLIYYSQIVNDFQKGDIAEGYSVSREKKESFPLTVTSAQKNPTAFYLCASSPRGGAYNEQFFGPGTRLTVL.

This clone was observed many times. The chain is built from TRBV4-2 and TRBJ2-7; 11 bases line up with TRBD2. Germline values: CDR1 LGHNA, CDR2 YNFKEQ. J was trimmed by 5 bases and V by 5 bases; bases with no gene match: 8. The CDR3 length is 15 residues. The CDR3 bases are TGTGCCAGCAGCTACTACCCTAGCGGGAGGAACGAGCAGTACTTC. Protein: CASSYYPSGRNEQYF.

The chain employs TRBV5-1 and TRBJ2-2; no definite D call. The CDR3 spans 14 residues. The V gene's germline CDR1 is SGHRS and CDR2 YFSETQ. Trimming took off 6 bases at V and 2 bases at J, with 11 bases between the two ends. In DNA, the CDR3 is TGCGCCAGCAAACCGGAGTCCAACACCGGGGAGCTGTTTTTT. This sequence encodes CASKPESNTGELFF.

A single count supports this clone. This chain joins TRBV18 and TRBJ1-5; D uncertain. Trimming pared 3 bases from V and 4 bases from J, leaving 13 bases between. Germline-derived CDR1 and CDR2 are KGHSH and LQKENI. The CDR3 totals 15 residues. The CDR3 reads CASSPVQAYNQPQHF. CDR3 nucleotide sequence: TGTGCCAGCTCACCCGTTCAAGCGTATAATCAGCCCCAGCATTTT.

The chain couples TRBV9 to TRBJ2-5; TRBD2 matches 12 bases. V shed 3 bases and J 5 bases; nucleotides not matched to a gene: 8. The CDR3 loop spans 16 amino acids. Germline V gene sequence: CDR1 SGDLS, CDR2 YYNGEE. The CDR3 coding sequence is TGTGCCAGCAGCGAGACTAGCGGGAGTGTCTGGGAGACCCAGTACTTC. Residues: CASSETSGSVWETQYF.

The chain employs TRBV5-6 and TRBJ1-6; D might be TRBD1 (6 bases). V dropped 4 bases and J dropped 10 bases, with 12 bases sitting between them. Germline V lookup: CDR1 SGHDT, CDR2 YYEEEE. CDR3 size: 13 residues. The chain's CDR3 is CASSLDSYSPLHF. CDR3 nucleotides: TGTGCCAGCAGCCTGGACAGTTACTCACCCCTCCACTTT.

The V call is TRBV14, the J call TRBJ2-4; 9 bases agree with TRBD1. Germline V gives CDR1 SGHDN, CDR2 FVKESK. This CDR3 is built from 17 residues. With V trimmed by 0 bases and J by 4 bases, 7 bases remained unmatched. Here the CDR3 reads CASSQDGVGQGKNIQYF. In nucleotides, the CDR3 is TGTGCCAGCAGCCAAGATGGGGTAGGACAGGGGAAAAACATTCAGTACTTC.

V and J are TRBV5-6 and TRBJ1-2; D call uncertain. V was shortened by 2 bases and J by 6 bases, with 8 bases between the two germline ends. CDR3 length equals 12 residues. CDR1 and CDR2 (germline): SGHDT, YYEEEE. CDR3 DNA: TGTGCCAGCAGCTTCGGGGTAGATGGCTACACCTTC. This translates into CASSFGVDGYTF.

As concerns this clone: The sample carries other DNA sequences with the same CDR3. This chain uses TRBV9 with TRBJ2-7; a weak D match, TRBD2 (6 bases). V was clipped by 0 bases and J by 2 bases, with 9 bases between them. CDR1 and CDR2 (germline): SGDLS, YYNGEE. The CDR3 loop spans 14 amino acids. The CDR3 nucleotides read TGTGCCAGCAGCGTAGGGGGGGTTACCTACGAGCAGTACTTC. This sequence encodes CASSVGGVTYEQYF.

The sample holds many counts of this clone. This rearrangement joins TRBV28 to TRBJ1-2, with a possible D match to TRBD1 (6 bases). This CDR3 region has 15 residues. CDR1 and CDR2 (germline): MDHEN, SYDVKM. The V and J ends lost 1 base and 2 bases respectively, with 11 bases between them. Here the CDR3 reads CASSLFQGWNYGYTF. The CDR3 DNA reads TGTGCCAGCAGTTTATTTCAGGGGTGGAACTATGGCTACACCTTC.

In its sample, this clone was seen a few times. The chain carries TRBV18 and TRBJ2-7, with D possibly matching TRBD2 (6 bases). V lost 7 bases to trimming and J lost 6 bases, with 10 bases between them. CDR1 and CDR2 (germline): KGHSH, LQKENI. The CDR3 length is 11 residues. The CDR3 loop reads CASLRGCEQYF. CDR3 DNA sequence: TGTGCCAGCTTGCGGGGCTGCGAGCAGTACTTC.

This chain uses TRBV21-1 with TRBJ1-1; the table's TRBD1 call for D was not verified on the DNA. TRBV21-1 is labeled a pseudogene. The CDR3 runs to 13 residues. The chain's CDR3 is CASNRTENTEAFF. The CDR3 DNA is TGTGCCAGCAATCGGACAGAGAACACTGAAGCTTTCTTT.